The 24 T cell receptor beta chains below were found in one sample sequenced in a study of T cells in Graves' hyperthyroidism and ophthalmopathy. Amplification of TCR beta CDR3 regions was performed using RNA transcripts as template. The study used the HTBI primer set for a first-round RT-PCR of the TCR CDR3. One entry per CDR3 protein, called by TCRdb with MiXCR from the multiplex PCR reads. The sample has fewer than 650,000 distinct CDR3 sequences, approximately 15% seen once. Sequencing was performed on blood. These TCRs come from a middle-aged woman with Graves' hyperthyroidism.

This clonotype appeared once. This sequence joins TRBV6-5 and TRBJ1-2; 10 bases line up with TRBD1. Unmatched junction bases numbered 5, after V lost 0 bases and J lost 4 bases. CDR3 length: 16 amino acids. Germline V gene data show CDR1 as MNHEY and CDR2 as SVGAGI. The CDR3 sequence: CASSYSRDRGRYGYTF. CDR3 DNA sequence: TGTGCCAGCAGTTACTCGAGGGACAGGGGACGCTATGGCTACACCTTC.

The J gene is TRBJ2-1, the V gene TRBV19; 15 bases match TRBD2. Germline V gene sequence: CDR1 LNHDA, CDR2 SQIVND (reference sequence). Trimming at V came to 9 bases and at J to 10 bases, leaving 10 bases not matched to a gene. The CDR3 sequence is 15 residues long. The CDR3 region is CASSGGLAGGAEQFF. CDR3 DNA: TGTGCCAGCAGTGGTGGACTAGCGGGGGGGGCCGAGCAGTTCTTC.

This clonotype was seen at least ten times. The chain couples TRBV5-5 to TRBJ2-2; 11 nucleotides match TRBD1. The CDR3 sequence is 17 residues long. The V gene end was trimmed by 7 bases and the J gene end by 2 bases; junction bases not matched to a gene: 10. In germline, CDR1 is SGHKS, CDR2 YYEKEE (reference sequence). CDR3 sequence: CASGAPGQGVNTGELFF. For the CDR3, the DNA is TGTGCCAGCGGCGCGCCGGGACAGGGGGTAAACACCGGGGAGCTGTTTTTT.

The chain uses TRBV6-1 and TRBJ1-1; D perhaps matches TRBD1 (5 bases). This CDR3 comprises 14 residues. V lost 1 base to trimming and J lost 1 base, with 7 bases between them. Germline V lookup: CDR1 MNHNS, CDR2 SASEGT. The CDR3 DNA follows: TGTGCCAGCAGTGAAGTGGGGCGGAACACTGAAGCTTTCTTT. Translation gives CASSEVGRNTEAFF.

With regard to this clonotype: This sequence may be a read error, since a much larger clone differs from it by one base. The rearrangement links TRBV10-3 to TRBJ1-2; D gene unclear. Germline values: CDR1 ENHRY, CDR2 SYGVKD. This CDR3 has 13 amino acids. Trimming stripped 11 bases from V and 1 base from J, with 14 bases between. DNA of the CDR3: TGTGCCGCCTTACTGGGAGATAACTATGGCTACACCTTC. Translation gives CAALLGDNYGYTF.

This chain uses TRBV11-1 with TRBJ2-7; 7 positions agree with TRBD1. The germline V gene encodes CDR1 SGHAT and CDR2 FQDESV (reference sequence). The CDR3 totals 16 residues. The V gene end was trimmed by 2 bases and the J gene end by 0 bases; junction bases not matched to a gene: 7. For the CDR3, the DNA is TGTGCCAGCAGCTTAACGGACAGGTCCTCCTCCTACGAGCAGTACTTC. This translates into CASSLTDRSSSYEQYF.

This clonotype was seen a few times. The genes are TRBV7-9 and TRBJ2-2; 11 positions agree with TRBD2. The CDR3 runs 17 residues. CDR1 is SEHNR, CDR2 FQNEAQ, per germline (reference sequence). The trim removed 4 bases at V and 1 base at J, leaving 5 bases unmatched. The CDR3 protein is CASSSWTSGLNTGELFF. The CDR3 coding sequence is TGTGCCAGCAGCTCCTGGACTAGCGGGTTGAACACCGGGGAGCTGTTTTTT.

This clonotype was picked up many times. The V gene is TRBV10-3, the J gene TRBJ1-5; 7 nucleotides align to TRBD1. This CDR3 comprises 15 residues. Trimming at V came to 3 bases and at J to 4 bases, leaving 6 bases not matched to a gene. The V gene's germline CDR1 is ENHRY and CDR2 SYGVKD. Here the CDR3 DNA reads TGTGCCATCAGTGAAAAGGGACAGTTTAATCAGCCCCAGCATTTT. Amino acid sequence: CAISEKGQFNQPQHF.

In regard to this clonotype: A read error may explain this, as a much larger clone is one base away. V usage is TRBV2 and J usage is TRBJ1-2; 8 nucleotides align to TRBD1. Germline V gene lookup returns CDR1 SNHLY and CDR2 FYNNEI. The CDR3 length is 16 residues. Trimming at V came to 5 bases and at J to 4 bases, leaving 12 bases not matched to a gene. The CDR3: CASSIGAGGAGYGYTF. The CDR3 DNA sequence: TGTGCCAGCAGTATAGGGGCAGGGGGCGCAGGCTATGGCTACACCTTC.

This clonotype was seen only a few times. The chain couples TRBV19 to TRBJ1-2, with D uncertain. There are 14 residues in the CDR3. V was pared by 6 bases and J by 2 bases, with 13 bases between. Germline V lookup: CDR1 LNHDA, CDR2 SQIVND (reference sequence). The CDR3 DNA follows: TGTGCCAGTAGCATATCACGTACCAACTATGGCTACACCTTC. It is translated as CASSISRTNYGYTF.

This clonotype was recorded at least ten times. The chain carries TRBV5-1 and TRBJ2-1; D not resolved. Trimming cost V 4 bases and J 6 bases, with 8 bases left between them. Germline CDR1 and CDR2: SGHRS and YFSETQ. The CDR3 spans 12 residues. CDR3 amino acids: CASSNPFNEQFF. The CDR3 nucleotides are TGCGCCAGCAGCAACCCCTTCAATGAGCAGTTCTTC. Using reference TRBV5-1 and TRBJ2-1 for the parts outside the CDR3, the full variable domain is KAGVTQTPRYLIKTRGQQVTLSCSPISGHRSVSWYQQTPGQGLQFLFEYFSETQRNKGNFPGRFSGRQFSNSRSEMNVSTLELGDSALYLCASSNPFNEQFFGPGTRLTVL.

This clonotype was observed at least ten times. The chain has TRBV13 and TRBJ2-2, with 8 bases matching TRBD2. The CDR3 length is 19 residues. CDR1 is PRHDT, CDR2 FYEKMQ, per germline (reference sequence). V trimming: 5 bases; J trimming: 5 bases; junction bases outside the gene matches: 19. DNA of the CDR3: TGTGCCAGCAGCACGACGACAGGTATCGCTGTAGCGGGAACCGGGGAGCTGTTTTTT. Amino acid sequence: CASSTTTGIAVAGTGELFF.

This clonotype has at least ten counts. The chain joins TRBV5-5 to TRBJ2-5; 7 bases match TRBD1. After removal of 3 bases from V and 1 base from J, the junction contained 15 bases not matched to a gene. Germline V gene data show CDR1 as SGHKS and CDR2 as YYEKEE (reference sequence). The CDR3 has 18 amino acids. Here the CDR3 DNA reads TGTGCCAGCAGCTCCTCCGGGACAGCGACTATCTCCCAAGAGACCCAGTACTTC. This sequence encodes CASSSSGTATISQETQYF.

This clonotype was detected ten times or more. The V call is TRBV7-8, the J call TRBJ1-1; D is undetermined. V was clipped by 3 bases and J by 4 bases, with 9 bases between them. Per the germline V gene, CDR1 is SGHVS and CDR2 is FQNEAQ. This CDR3 is built from 13 residues. The CDR3 region is CASSFGPGTEAFF. In DNA form, the CDR3 reads TGTGCCAGCAGCTTCGGACCGGGCACTGAAGCTTTCTTT.

This clonotype was detected ten times or more. The genes are TRBV20-1 and TRBJ1-1; D unclear. CDR3 length equals 13 residues. Trimming left V 1 base short and J 3 bases short, with 9 bases between. CDR1 DFQATT and CDR2 SNEGSKA come from the germline V gene (reference sequence). The CDR3 loop reads CSARVVAYTEAFF. The CDR3, as DNA: TGCAGTGCTAGAGTAGTTGCGTACACTGAAGCTTTCTTT.

The chain carries TRBV6-1 and TRBJ2-7; D possibly corresponds to TRBD2 (7 bases). CDR1 is MNHNS, CDR2 SASEGT, per germline. The germline V and J ends were trimmed by 1 base and 4 bases, with 14 bases remaining between them. The CDR3 has 15 residues. The CDR3 sequence: CASSEGIGGGYEQYF. DNA of the CDR3: TGTGCCAGCAGTGAAGGTATAGGGGGGGGGTACGAGCAGTACTTC.

This clonotype showed up many times. The rearrangement uses TRBV27 and TRBJ2-7; maybe TRBD1 (6 bases). Germline lookup yields CDR1 MNHEY and CDR2 SMNVEV (reference sequence). CDR3 length: 16 residues. V was clipped by 6 bases and J by 2 bases, with 20 bases between them. The CDR3: CASRPNPRDNTYEQYF. DNA of the CDR3: TGTGCCAGCAGACCGAACCCCCGGGACAACACCTACGAGCAGTACTTC.

This clonotype has ten or more counts. The gene calls are TRBV7-8 and TRBJ2-1; D possibly corresponds to TRBD2 (5 bases). Trimming cost V 5 bases and J 6 bases, with 14 bases left between them. The CDR3 runs to 14 residues. CDR1 SGHVS and CDR2 FQNEAQ come from the germline V gene. CDR3 bases: TGTGCCAGCAGCCCCCGGGGTCTGCTCAATGAGCAGTTCTTC. It is translated as CASSPRGLLNEQFF.

The J gene is TRBJ2-7, the V gene TRBV20-1; 11 bases agree with TRBD2. This CDR3 contains 15 residues. V lost 2 bases and J lost 6; bases outside the gene matches: 9. Per the germline V gene, CDR1 is DFQATT and CDR2 is SNEGSKA (reference sequence). The CDR3: CSARSDLAGGREQYF. The CDR3 DNA reads TGCAGTGCTAGATCAGATCTAGCGGGAGGCCGCGAGCAGTACTTC.

This clonotype was detected many times. This chain links TRBV5-1 with TRBJ2-7; 13 nucleotides align to TRBD2. Per the germline V gene, CDR1 is SGHRS and CDR2 is YFSETQ. CDR3 length equals 15 residues. V shed 4 bases, J shed 4 bases, and the junction held 5 bases outside the gene matches. The chain's CDR3 is CASSNRTSGSYEQYF. The CDR3 coding sequence is TGCGCCAGCAGCAACAGGACTAGCGGGAGTTACGAGCAGTACTTC. Using reference TRBV5-1 and TRBJ2-7 for the parts outside the CDR3, the full variable domain is KAGVTQTPRYLIKTRGQQVTLSCSPISGHRSVSWYQQTPGQGLQFLFEYFSETQRNKGNFPGRFSGRQFSNSRSEMNVSTLELGDSALYLCASSNRTSGSYEQYFGPGTRLTVT.

This clonotype turned up a few times. The chain links TRBV4-1 to TRBJ2-2; weak D call: TRBD2 (6 bases). V was shortened by 0 bases and J by 5 bases, with 16 bases between the two germline ends. There are 17 residues in the CDR3. Germline-derived CDR1 and CDR2 are MGHRA and YSYEKL. The DNA of the CDR3 is TGCGCCAGCAGCCAAGAGGGGACTCCCGGAGGGACCGGGGAGCTGTTTTTT. Protein sequence: CASSQEGTPGGTGELFF.

The table lists this clonotype with many counts. The rearrangement links TRBV28 to TRBJ2-1, with 9 nucleotides matching TRBD1. Germline lookup yields CDR1 MDHEN and CDR2 SYDVKM. This CDR3 spans 15 amino acids. J was trimmed by 5 bases and V by 6 bases; bases with no gene match: 8. The CDR3 protein is CASRGQGRGHNEQFF. CDR3 in DNA: TGTGCCAGCAGAGGACAGGGGAGGGGACACAATGAGCAGTTCTTC.

There are many counts of this clonotype. The chain carries TRBV2 and TRBJ2-5; 7 bases match TRBD1. Trimming at V came to 6 bases and at J to 5 bases, leaving 9 bases not matched to a gene. CDR3 length: 14 residues. Per the germline V gene, CDR1 is SNHLY and CDR2 is FYNNEI. The CDR3 sequence: CASSLGQTTETQYF. DNA for the CDR3: TGTGCCAGCAGCCTGGGACAGACCACGGAGACCCAGTACTTC.

This clonotype was seen at least ten times. The chain recombines TRBV28 with TRBJ2-1; 13 bases are shared with TRBD2. The V segment lost 3 bases and the J segment 5 bases; nucleotides outside the gene matches: 4. The germline V gene has CDR1 MDHEN and CDR2 SYDVKM. The CDR3 is made up of 16 amino acids. In nucleotides, the CDR3 is TGTGCCAGCAGTTTGGGACTAGCGGGGTCCGACAATGAGCAGTTCTTC. It translates to CASSLGLAGSDNEQFF. Variable domain in full (rest from reference TRBV28 and TRBJ2-1): DVKVTQSSRYLVKRTGEKVFLECVQDMDHENMFWYRQDPGLGLRLIYFSYDVKMKEKGDIPEGYSVSREKKERFSLILESASTNQTSMYLCASSLGLAGSDNEQFFGPGTRLTVL.